These T cell receptor beta chains were read from a single sample in a study of T cells in Graves' hyperthyroidism and ophthalmopathy. Each CDR3 protein is one row after TCRdb ran MiXCR on the multiplex PCR reads. Seen here are some 650,000 distinct CDR3 sequences, 16% observed once, and the top ten hold roughly 3.3%. The source material was blood. All receptors derive from a woman in her thirties or forties with Graves' ophthalmopathy. Each CDR3 is given with its conserved first and last residue. Each record gives: J gene, V gene, D gene, clone size, CDR3 protein, CDR3 DNA. D genes are given only for firm matches. Clone size appears in some rows only: once, few, many, or a class for an expanded clone.

j_call: TRBJ1-2; v_call: TRBV5-1; d_call: TRBD1; clone_size: many; cdr3_aa: CASSLAAGGQAYGYTF; cdr3_nt: TGCGCCAGCAGCTTGGCAGCAGGGGGACAGGCCTATGGCTACACCTTC
j_call: TRBJ2-4; v_call: TRBV2; d_call: TRBD2; clone_size: few; cdr3_aa: CASSLAGVGGAKNIQYF; cdr3_nt: TGTGCCAGCAGTCTAGCGGGAGTGGGAGGGGCCAAAAACATTCAGTACTTC
j_call: TRBJ2-7; v_call: TRBV6-1; d_call: -; clone_size: many; cdr3_aa: CASSDDREQYF; cdr3_nt: TGTGCCAGCAGCGACGATAGGGAGCAGTACTTC
j_call: TRBJ2-2; v_call: TRBV6-1; d_call: TRBD1; clone_size: few; cdr3_aa: CASSTQGALGELFF; cdr3_nt: TGTGCCAGCAGTACCCAGGGGGCGCTCGGGGAGCTGTTTTTT
j_call: TRBJ2-1; v_call: TRBV9; d_call: TRBD1; clone_size: few; cdr3_aa: CASSVTGGVSYNEQFF; cdr3_nt: TGTGCCAGCAGCGTAACAGGGGGCGTATCCTACAATGAGCAGTTCTTC
j_call: TRBJ2-2; v_call: TRBV3-1; d_call: TRBD2; clone_size: many; cdr3_aa: CASSHSGLAGAYPGELFF; cdr3_nt: TGTGCCAGCAGCCATTCGGGACTAGCGGGGGCATACCCCGGGGAGCTGTTTTTT
j_call: TRBJ1-3; v_call: TRBV5-1; d_call: -; clone_size: few; cdr3_aa: CASSLEVGFAGNTIYF; cdr3_nt: TGCGCCAGCAGCTTGGAAGTGGGATTCGCTGGAAACACCATATATTTT
j_call: TRBJ2-7; v_call: TRBV6-1; d_call: TRBD2; clone_size: few; cdr3_aa: CASSKGTSGFSYEQYF; cdr3_nt: TGTGCCAGCAGCAAAGGGACTAGCGGGTTCTCCTACGAGCAGTACTTC
j_call: TRBJ1-1; v_call: TRBV6-1; d_call: TRBD1; clone_size: -; cdr3_aa: CASEPWTGVTEAFF; cdr3_nt: TGTGCCAGCGAGCCGTGGACAGGGGTCACTGAAGCTTTCTTT
j_call: TRBJ2-1; v_call: TRBV7-9; d_call: -; clone_size: -; cdr3_aa: CASSPAGGALFSYNEQFF; cdr3_nt: TGTGCCAGCAGCCCCGCGGGTGGGGCCCTCTTCTCCTACAATGAGCAGTTCTTC
j_call: TRBJ1-4; v_call: TRBV20-1; d_call: TRBD1; clone_size: many; cdr3_aa: CSARVQNRGRHEKLFF; cdr3_nt: TGCAGTGCTAGAGTACAGAACAGGGGACGGCATGAAAAACTGTTTTTT
j_call: TRBJ2-1; v_call: TRBV20-1; d_call: TRBD2; clone_size: many; cdr3_aa: CSARDRGLGGRVNEQFF; cdr3_nt: TGCAGTGCTAGAGATAGGGGACTTGGCGGGAGAGTAAATGAGCAGTTCTTC
j_call: TRBJ1-1; v_call: TRBV18; d_call: TRBD1; clone_size: few; cdr3_aa: CASSQRTGQTGAFF; cdr3_nt: TGTGCCAGCTCACAGAGGACAGGGCAAACGGGGGCTTTCTTT
j_call: TRBJ2-3; v_call: TRBV29-1; d_call: -; clone_size: -; cdr3_aa: CSLTRSTDTQYF; cdr3_nt: TGCAGCCTAACTAGGAGCACAGATACGCAGTATTTT
j_call: TRBJ2-1; v_call: TRBV27; d_call: -; clone_size: many; cdr3_aa: CASSFTGANEQFF; cdr3_nt: TGTGCCAGCAGTTTTACGGGGGCCAATGAGCAGTTCTTC
j_call: TRBJ1-2; v_call: TRBV13; d_call: TRBD1; clone_size: -; cdr3_aa: CASSPGQGYYGYTF; cdr3_nt: TGTGCCAGCAGCCCTGGACAGGGCTACTATGGCTACACCTTC
j_call: TRBJ1-1; v_call: TRBV30; d_call: -; clone_size: -; cdr3_aa: CACTGRSRNAEAFF; cdr3_nt: TGTGCCTGCACTGGTCGTTCCAGGAACGCTGAAGCTTTCTTT
j_call: TRBJ1-1; v_call: TRBV7-9; d_call: -; clone_size: -; cdr3_aa: CASRVNREFAFF; cdr3_nt: TGTGCCAGCAGGGTCAACAGGGAGTTTGCTTTCTTT
j_call: TRBJ1-6; v_call: TRBV18; d_call: TRBD1; clone_size: many; cdr3_aa: CASSPVSGQDSPLHF; cdr3_nt: TGTGCCAGCTCACCTGTATCAGGACAGGACTCACCCCTCCACTTT
j_call: TRBJ2-1; v_call: TRBV11-2; d_call: -; clone_size: many; cdr3_aa: CASSGIRLDEQFF; cdr3_nt: TGTGCCAGCAGCGGTATTCGGTTGGATGAGCAGTTCTTC
j_call: TRBJ2-1; v_call: TRBV11-2; d_call: -; clone_size: many; cdr3_aa: CASSSTKLTYNEQFF; cdr3_nt: TGTGCCAGCAGCTCGACGAAACTGACCTACAATGAGCAGTTCTTC
j_call: TRBJ1-5; v_call: TRBV2; d_call: -; clone_size: few; cdr3_aa: CASSEGDGGQPQHF; cdr3_nt: TGTGCCAGCAGTGAGGGGGATGGGGGTCAGCCCCAGCATTTT
j_call: TRBJ1-1; v_call: TRBV18; d_call: -; clone_size: few; cdr3_aa: CASSRSRGATTEAFF; cdr3_nt: TGTGCCAGCTCGAGGTCCCGGGGGGCGACGACTGAAGCTTTCTTT
j_call: TRBJ2-1; v_call: TRBV3-1; d_call: -; clone_size: few; cdr3_aa: CASSPWGLSRRDNEQFF; cdr3_nt: TGTGCCAGCAGCCCCTGGGGACTCTCCCGACGGGACAATGAGCAGTTCTTC
j_call: TRBJ1-2; v_call: TRBV3-1; d_call: -; clone_size: -; cdr3_aa: CASSQANRESYGYTF; cdr3_nt: TGTGCCAGCAGCCAGGCAAACAGGGAGAGCTATGGCTACACCTTC
j_call: TRBJ2-3; v_call: TRBV6-5; d_call: TRBD2; clone_size: many; cdr3_aa: CASSYWIAGVTKRDTDTQYF; cdr3_nt: TGTGCCAGCAGTTACTGGATAGCCGGGGTTACAAAGCGGGACACAGATACGCAGTATTTT
j_call: TRBJ1-5; v_call: TRBV27; d_call: -; clone_size: -; cdr3_aa: CASSLGAANQPQHF; cdr3_nt: TGTGCCAGCAGTTTGGGGGCAGCTAATCAGCCCCAGCATTTT